A single sample gave rise to the 28 T cell receptor beta chains below, sequenced in a study of identical twins. TCRdb redid the calling of the 5' RACE reads with MiXCR, one entry per CDR3 protein. Here the sample spans approximately 530,000 distinct CDR3 sequences, 20% to 25% being singletons. This same sample was also part of a study on yellow fever vaccine responses in identical twins.

Sequenced: CD4+ T cells sorted from blood. The receptors were sampled from a woman aged 18-35 years in good health.

This clonotype was seen more than once but under ten times. This chain connects TRBV20-1 to TRBJ2-2; 8 nucleotides line up with TRBD1. After removal of 0 bases from V and 4 bases from J, the junction contained 4 bases not matched to a gene. CDR1 is DFQATT and CDR2 is SNEGSKA in the germline V gene (reference sequence). This CDR3 contains 15 residues. CDR3 sequence reads: CSARDSGGRTGELFF. In DNA, the CDR3 is TGCAGTGCTAGAGATTCAGGGGGCCGCACCGGGGAGCTGTTTTTT.

This clonotype has just a few counts. The rearrangement joins TRBV4-1 to TRBJ2-1; possible D gene TRBD2, 6 bases. Germline V gene lookup returns CDR1 MGHRA and CDR2 YSYEKL. Trimming left V 2 bases short and J 4 bases short, with 9 bases between. The CDR3 contains 14 residues. CDR3 sequence (DNA): TGCGCCAGCAGCCAACTACGGGGGTACAATGAGCAGTTCTTC. This codes for CASSQLRGYNEQFF.

V is TRBV20-1 and J is TRBJ2-7; D is possibly TRBD2 (6 bases). This CDR3 region has 13 residues. Germline CDR1 and CDR2: DFQATT and SNEGSKA (reference sequence). V lost 3 bases and J lost 3, with 12 bases in between. CDR3 in DNA: TGCAGTGCTAGGGGGCGGGACGTCTACGAGCAGTACTTC. It yields the protein CSARGRDVYEQYF.

The chain couples TRBV6-1 to TRBJ2-7; 8 nucleotides align to TRBD1. There are 13 residues in the CDR3. Germline CDR1 is MNHNS and CDR2 is SASEGT. V gave up 6 bases and J gave up 4 bases; unmatched junction bases: 5. CDR3 amino acids: CASRRTGIYEQYF. CDR3 DNA sequence: TGTGCCAGCAGAAGGACAGGGATATACGAGCAGTACTTC.

This clonotype came up a few times. The CDR3 sequence is CASSLEGSSYEQYV. Here the CDR3 DNA reads TGTGCCAGCAGCTTGGAGGGGAGCTCCTACGAGCAGTACGTC. This chain joins TRBV5-5 and TRBJ2-7, with D perhaps given as TRBD1 or TRBD2 (5 bases each). V was trimmed by 0 bases and J by 0 bases, leaving 7 bases between them. CDR3 length: 14 residues. CDR1 is SGHKS, CDR2 YYEKEE, per germline (reference sequence).

This clonotype has just a few counts. The V call is TRBV19, the J call TRBJ2-4; D remains unclear. The CDR3 totals 16 residues. V lost 3 bases, J lost 5 bases, and 17 bases lay in between. Looked up from germline, CDR1 is LNHDA and CDR2 is SQIVND (reference sequence). CDR3 region: CASSMSGLPRENIQYF. The CDR3 nucleotides read TGTGCCAGTAGTATGAGTGGCCTCCCCCGAGAAAACATTCAGTACTTC.

This clonotype was recorded a few times. The chain carries TRBV27 and TRBJ2-7; possible D gene TRBD2, 6 bases. Trimming took 1 base from V and 7 from J, leaving 11 bases between them. This CDR3 comprises 13 residues. Looked up from germline, CDR1 is MNHEY and CDR2 is SMNVEV (reference sequence). The CDR3 loop reads CASSLFPGGEQYF. The CDR3 DNA sequence: TGTGCCAGCAGTTTATTTCCCGGGGGTGAGCAGTACTTC.

The chain joins TRBV20-1 to TRBJ2-7; 10 bases map to TRBD2. There are 15 residues in the CDR3. The germline CDR1 and CDR2 sequences are DFQATT and SNEGSKA (reference sequence). Trimming took 5 bases from V and 0 from J; bases not matched to a gene: 7. For the CDR3, the DNA is TGCAGTGCTGCACAGGGACTAGCGATCTCCTACGAGCAGTACTTC. Residues: CSAAQGLAISYEQYF.

V is TRBV10-3 and J is TRBJ2-3; 9 bases are a match to TRBD1. The CDR3 covers 16 residues. With V trimmed by 6 bases and J by 0 bases, 7 bases remained unmatched. Germline CDR1 ENHRY, CDR2 SYGVKD. This chain's CDR3 is CAISRTGAKSTDTQYF. In DNA form, the CDR3 reads TGTGCCATCAGCAGGACAGGGGCGAAAAGCACAGATACGCAGTATTTT.

This clonotype was seen a few times. The genes are TRBV27 and TRBJ1-6, with unresolved D. This CDR3 region has 16 residues. Trimming took off 3 bases at V and 0 bases at J, with 9 bases between the two ends. Germline CDR1 MNHEY, CDR2 SMNVEV (reference sequence). DNA of the CDR3: TGTGCCAGCAGTTTGATCCCAAGCTCCTATAATTCACCCCTCCACTTT. The encoded protein is CASSLIPSSYNSPLHF.

This clonotype showed up just a few times. The rearrangement joins TRBV5-1 to TRBJ2-1, with D tentatively TRBD1 or TRBD2 (5 bases each). Per the germline V gene, CDR1 is SGHRS and CDR2 is YFSETQ. The CDR3 covers 15 residues. The germline V and J ends were trimmed by 5 bases and 9 bases, with 21 bases remaining between them. CDR3 in DNA: TGCGCCAGCAGGGGGGAACCTAACTTGGGTAGTGAGCAGTTCTTC. Its protein is CASRGEPNLGSEQFF.

The V gene is TRBV10-3, the J gene TRBJ2-5; the D gene is possibly TRBD2 (7 bases). This CDR3 has 13 amino acids. The V and J ends lost 8 bases and 4 bases respectively, with 14 bases between them. Germline values: CDR1 ENHRY, CDR2 SYGVKD. Here the CDR3 reads CAIAGAVRETQYF. CDR3 nucleotides: TGTGCCATCGCGGGGGCAGTCAGAGAGACCCAGTACTTC.

This clonotype was recorded once. The CDR3 nucleotides are TGTGCCAGCAGCGCGGACTATAACCCCTTCTCCTACAATGAGCAGTTCTTC. This encodes CASSADYNPFSYNEQFF. J is TRBJ2-1 and V is TRBV2; D might be TRBD2 (6 bases). Per the germline V gene, CDR1 is SNHLY and CDR2 is FYNNEI. The CDR3 is 17 residues long. The V end lost 6 bases, the J end lost 0 bases, and 18 bases lay between the germline ends.

V usage is TRBV18 and J usage is TRBJ2-1, with 10 nucleotides matching TRBD2. V was pared by 3 bases and J by 5 bases, with 10 bases of the junction left unmatched. The CDR3 consists of 17 residues. The germline V gene has CDR1 KGHSH and CDR2 LQKENI. CDR3 DNA sequence: TGTGCCAGCTCACCCCCCAGCGGGGGGGCTCCGAACAATGAGCAGTTCTTC. Amino acid sequence: CASSPPSGGAPNNEQFF.

There are many counts of this clonotype. CDR3 amino acids: CASSLAGGGYTEAFF. DNA of the CDR3: TGTGCCAGCTCGCTGGCAGGGGGTGGCTACACTGAAGCTTTCTTT. The chain recombines TRBV18 with TRBJ1-1, with TRBD1 matching over 7 bases. Germline trimming cut 6 bases from V and 3 bases from J; bases unmatched to any gene: 10. Per the germline V gene, CDR1 is KGHSH and CDR2 is LQKENI. This CDR3 has 15 residues.

A few counts support this clonotype. The chain combines TRBV3-1 with TRBJ2-7; D remains ambiguous. Trimming cost V 3 bases and J 3 bases, with 9 bases left between them. Per germline, CDR1 LGHDT and CDR2 YNNKEL (reference sequence). CDR3 size: 13 residues. This CDR3 is CASSHGTDYEQYF. The CDR3 coding sequence is TGTGCCAGCAGCCATGGAACGGACTACGAGCAGTACTTC.

The chain couples TRBV20-1 to TRBJ2-5, with TRBD2 identical over 9 bases. J lost 1 base, V lost 4 bases, and 4 bases had no gene match. Germline CDR1 reads DFQATT; CDR2 reads SNEGSKA (reference sequence). The CDR3 spans 14 residues. The CDR3 sequence is CSATSGELQETQYF. Written as DNA, the CDR3 is TGCAGTGCTACTAGCGGGGAACTCCAAGAGACCCAGTACTTC.

Only a few counts were recorded for this clonotype. The chain couples TRBV7-6 to TRBJ2-1; TRBD2 matches at 8 bases. CDR1 is SGHVS, CDR2 FNYEAQ, per germline. V lost 1 base, J lost 6 bases, and 8 bases stayed unmatched. The CDR3 covers 16 residues. CDR3 nucleotides: TGTGCCAGCAGCTTAGGGGGGCGGGAGGTCTTCAATGAGCAGTTCTTC. It translates to CASSLGGREVFNEQFF. Full variable domain (remainder filled in from reference TRBV7-6 and TRBJ2-1): GAGVSQSPRYKVTKRGQDVALRCDPISGHVSLYWYRQALGQGPEFLTYFNYEAQQDKSGLPNDRFSAERPEGSISTLTIQRTEQRDSAMYRCASSLGGREVFNEQFFGPGTRLTVL.

This clonotype has a handful of counts. The chain has TRBV10-2 and TRBJ1-6; the match to TRBD1 covers 7 bases. The germline V gene has CDR1 WSHSY and CDR2 SAAADI. V lost 4 bases to trimming and J lost 8 bases; unmatched junction nucleotides: 2. This CDR3 contains 13 residues. CDR3 nucleotides: TGCGCCAGCAGTGGGACAGGTGATTCACCCCTCCACTTT. Residues: CASSGTGDSPLHF.

The V gene is TRBV29-1, the J gene TRBJ2-1, with no clear D. The ends were cut back, 3 bases at V and 6 bases at J, with 9 bases in the middle. The CDR3 spans 12 residues. Germline CDR1 reads SQVTM; CDR2 reads ANQGSEA. The CDR3 protein is CSVDRQVNEQFF. In DNA, the CDR3 is TGCAGCGTTGACAGGCAGGTCAATGAGCAGTTCTTC.

The J gene is TRBJ1-2, the V gene TRBV27; 11 nucleotides line up with TRBD1. This CDR3 contains 13 residues. Germline CDR1 is MNHEY and CDR2 is SMNVEV (reference sequence). The V gene end was trimmed by 7 bases and the J gene end by 7 bases; junction bases not matched to a gene: 5. CDR3 sequence: CASKPGQGGGYTF. The CDR3 DNA reads TGTGCCAGCAAGCCGGGACAGGGGGGTGGCTACACCTTC.

Only a few counts were recorded for this clonotype. The chain links TRBV27 to TRBJ2-7, with D unclear. The CDR3 length is 13 residues. The germline V gene encodes CDR1 MNHEY and CDR2 SMNVEV (reference sequence). V lost 2 bases to trimming and J lost 6 bases, with 11 bases between them. CDR3 coding DNA: TGTGCCAGCAGTTTAGGTTCGGAAGCCGAGCAGTACTTC. Its protein is CASSLGSEAEQYF.

In its sample, this clonotype was seen a few times. The chain links TRBV24-1 to TRBJ2-2, with D unclear. The CDR3 covers 12 residues. Germline V gene data show CDR1 as KGHDR and CDR2 as SFDVKD. Trimming took off 5 bases at V and 4 bases at J, with 4 bases between the two ends. The CDR3 here is CATSAFTGELFF. The DNA of the CDR3 is TGTGCCACCAGTGCCTTCACCGGGGAGCTGTTTTTT.

The J gene is TRBJ2-1, the V gene TRBV28, with D maybe TRBD2 (5 bases). Trimming cost V 3 bases and J 2 bases, with 8 bases left between them. Germline CDR1 and CDR2: MDHEN and SYDVKM. This CDR3 is 14 amino acids long. The CDR3 DNA is TGTGCCAGCAGTTTGGACTTACCCTACAATGAGCAGTTCTTC. Its protein product is CASSLDLPYNEQFF.

The chain employs TRBV2 and TRBJ1-2; 11 bases are shared with TRBD1. The CDR3 spans 13 residues. The V and J ends lost 7 bases and 11 bases, in that order; junction bases with no gene match: 9. Germline-derived CDR1 and CDR2 are SNHLY and FYNNEI. The CDR3 loop reads CASIPGTGGSYTF. The CDR3 DNA reads TGTGCCAGCATCCCCGGGACAGGGGGAAGTTACACCTTC.

The V gene is TRBV12-3 or TRBV12-4, the J gene TRBJ2-6; D unresolved. Trimming took off 4 bases at V and 3 bases at J, with 7 bases between the two ends. The CDR3 contains 14 residues. The CDR3 sequence is CASSSLNGANVLTF. CDR3 in DNA: TGTGCCAGCAGTTCTCTGAATGGGGCCAACGTCCTGACTTTC.

In DNA form, the CDR3 reads TGCAGTGCTGGCGGGGGGGGGCTGGACAATGAGCAGTTCTTC. Amino acid sequence: CSAGGGGLDNEQFF. V usage is TRBV20-1 and J usage is TRBJ2-1; TRBD2 matches at 9 bases. CDR3 length: 14 residues. V shed 5 bases, J shed 5 bases, and the junction held 7 bases outside the gene matches. Germline loops: CDR1 DFQATT, CDR2 SNEGSKA (reference sequence).

The table lists this clonotype with a few counts. The chain employs TRBV12-5 and TRBJ2-2; D is unclear. V was trimmed by 0 bases and J by 4 bases, leaving 6 bases between them. This CDR3 spans 14 amino acids. The V gene's germline CDR1 is LGHNT and CDR2 FRNRAP. CDR3 coding DNA: TGTGCTAGTGGTTTGGTACCTCCCACCGGGGAGCTGTTTTTT. The encoded protein is CASGLVPPTGELFF.